These 29 T cell receptor beta chains were sequenced from one sample in a study of cytomegalovirus exposure and HLA in healthy donors. PCR amplification relied on 60 Vbeta primers (plus 13 Jbeta primers). Generated by immunoSEQ multiplex PCR, the TCRdb table keeps only in-frame clones and is missing some. This sample has 130,000 to 150,000 clones, with nearly 80% found just once. Specimen: PBMCs. These receptors were taken from a male donor in good health and CMV-seronegative.

CDR3 protein: CASSNTGEAFF. CDR3 bases: TGTGCCAGCTCGAATACCGGGGAAGCTTTCTTT. This chain links TRBV18 with TRBJ1-1; D ambiguous. This CDR3 has 11 residues. Trimming shortened V by 6 bases and J by 8 bases, and 10 bases separated the two germline ends. Germline lookup yields CDR1 KGHSH and CDR2 LQKENI.

The chain joins TRBV19 to TRBJ2-7; possibly TRBD1 for D (6 bases). Trimming left V 3 bases short and J 5 bases short, with 17 bases between. This CDR3 is built from 15 residues. Germline CDR1 LNHDA, CDR2 SQIVND (reference sequence). The CDR3, as DNA: TGTGCCAGTAGTATCATCCTGGGGGCGAGGAACGAGCAGTACTTC. Protein: CASSIILGARNEQYF.

The genes are TRBV2 and TRBJ1-1; D is unresolved. The CDR3 is 12 residues long. Germline CDR1 and CDR2: SNHLY and FYNNEI. Trimming took 7 bases from V and 6 from J, leaving 12 bases between them. CDR3 amino acids: CASTAQSPEAFF. The CDR3 region has the DNA TGTGCCAGCACCGCACAGAGCCCTGAAGCTTTCTTT.

The chain couples TRBV10-2 to TRBJ1-1; D not resolved. The germline gives CDR1 WSHSY, CDR2 SAAADI. V was trimmed by 8 bases and J by 0 bases, leaving 16 bases between them. The CDR3 runs to 15 residues. The CDR3 region has the DNA TGCGCCAGCCGAAGCCATATAGCCATGAACACTGAAGCTTTCTTT. Translation: CASRSHIAMNTEAFF.

The genes are TRBV7-8 and TRBJ2-3; 8 positions match TRBD2. J gave up 4 bases and V 2 bases, and 8 bases lay outside the gene matches. The CDR3 runs 16 residues. CDR1 is SGHVS, CDR2 FQNEAQ, per germline. Here the CDR3 DNA reads TGTGCCAGCAGCTTACGAGGGACTAGGAACTCAGATACGCAGTATTTT. It codes for CASSLRGTRNSDTQYF.

The rearrangement joins TRBV2 to TRBJ2-4; 8 nucleotides line up with TRBD2. V shed 8 bases, J shed 0 bases, and the junction held 9 bases outside the gene matches. The CDR3 spans 16 residues. CDR1 SNHLY and CDR2 FYNNEI come from the germline V gene. The CDR3 spells CASGGRSGGAKNIQYF. CDR3 bases: TGTGCCAGCGGGGGACGCAGCGGGGGAGCCAAAAACATTCAGTACTTC.

The CDR3 loop is CASSLEDRAGSYEQYF. CDR3 in DNA: TGCGCCAGCAGCTTGGAGGACAGGGCAGGCTCCTACGAGCAGTACTTC. The rearrangement joins TRBV5-1 to TRBJ2-7, with 8 bases identical to TRBD1. This CDR3 comprises 16 residues. J lost 0 bases, V lost 0 bases, and 5 bases had no gene match. The germline gives CDR1 SGHRS, CDR2 YFSETQ. The full variable domain, its missing parts supplied by reference TRBV5-1 and TRBJ2-7, is KAGVTQTPRYLIKTRGQQVTLSCSPISGHRSVSWYQQTPGQGLQFLFEYFSETQRNKGNFPGRFSGRQFSNSRSEMNVSTLELGDSALYLCASSLEDRAGSYEQYFGPGTRLTVT.

The chain employs TRBV18 and TRBJ1-2, with 10 bases fitting TRBD1. V was pared by 3 bases and J by 4 bases, with 8 bases of the junction left unmatched. In germline, CDR1 is KGHSH, CDR2 LQKENI. The CDR3 is 16 amino acids. CDR3 in amino acids: CASSPGQGTQSYGYTF. The CDR3 DNA reads TGTGCCAGCTCACCGGGACAGGGGACCCAGTCCTATGGCTACACCTTC. Combining the CDR3 with reference TRBV18 and TRBJ1-2 gives the whole variable domain NAGVMQNPRHLVRRRGQEARLRCSPMKGHSHVYWYRQLPEEGLKFMVYLQKENIIDESGMPKERFSAEFPKEGPSILRIQQVVRGDSAAYFCASSPGQGTQSYGYTFGSGTRLTVV.

CDR3 bases: TGCGCCAGCAGCCAAGTCGGGGGAGTTGAGACCCAGTACTTC. It is translated as CASSQVGGVETQYF. The chain combines TRBV4-1 with TRBJ2-5, with a possible D match to TRBD2 (6 bases). The CDR3 has 14 amino acids. V lost 1 base to trimming and J lost 5 bases, with 11 bases between them. Germline V gene sequence: CDR1 MGHRA, CDR2 YSYEKL.

This rearrangement joins TRBV7-2 to TRBJ1-2; D ambiguous. Between the trimmed V and J ends, which lost 3 bases and 5 bases, there was a span of 10 bases. The CDR3 totals 13 residues. CDR1 and CDR2 (germline): SGHTA, FQGNSA. Written as DNA, the CDR3 is TGTGCCAGCAGCTTTGTTGGCCCGTATGGCTACACCTTC. Its translation: CASSFVGPYGYTF.

The rearrangement uses TRBV6-1 and TRBJ1-5; tentatively, D is TRBD1 (6 bases). Germline V gives CDR1 MNHNS, CDR2 SASEGT. CDR3 length: 13 residues. The germline V and J ends were trimmed by 2 bases and 7 bases, with 9 bases remaining between them. The CDR3 spells CASSERQEQPQHF. The CDR3 DNA follows: TGTGCCAGCAGTGAACGACAGGAACAGCCCCAGCATTTT.

The J gene is TRBJ1-1, the V gene TRBV25-1, with no clear D. CDR3 length equals 14 residues. V shed 2 bases and J shed 2 bases, with 9 bases lying between them. Per germline, CDR1 MGHDK and CDR2 SYGVNS. CDR3 DNA: TGTGCCAGCAGTGAACGCCACTCAAACACTGAAGCTTTCTTT. Residues: CASSERHSNTEAFF.

This clone was observed once. V is TRBV7-2 and J is TRBJ1-1; D might be TRBD1 (5 bases). This CDR3 has 14 amino acids. Germline V lookup: CDR1 SGHTA, CDR2 FQGNSA. Trimming removed 2 bases from V and 6 bases from J, with 13 bases in between. CDR3 residues: CASSLSTGRAEAFF. The CDR3 nucleotides are TGTGCCAGCAGCTTATCGACTGGCAGGGCTGAAGCTTTCTTT.

The chain joins TRBV12-5 to TRBJ2-3, with 8 bases identical to TRBD2. The CDR3 loop spans 13 amino acids. Trimming at V came to 6 bases and at J to 4 bases, leaving 3 bases not matched to a gene. Germline CDR1 and CDR2: LGHNT and FRNRAP. CDR3 sequence reads: CASGRGVADTQYF. CDR3 nucleotide sequence: TGTGCTAGTGGGCGGGGGGTAGCAGATACGCAGTATTTT.

The chain couples TRBV30 to TRBJ2-1; D is perhaps TRBD1 (6 bases). Germline lookup yields CDR1 GTSNPN and CDR2 SVGIG (reference sequence). V lost 5 bases and J 1 base, leaving 9 bases between the germline ends. There are 13 residues in the CDR3. CDR3 loop: CAWRRGSYNEQFF. CDR3 in DNA: TGTGCCTGGCGCAGGGGTTCCTACAATGAGCAGTTCTTC.

The genes are TRBV25-1 and TRBJ2-1; the match to TRBD1 covers 9 bases. V shed 2 bases, J shed 8 bases, and the junction held 13 bases outside the gene matches. CDR3 length: 17 amino acids. The germline V gene encodes CDR1 MGHDK and CDR2 SYGVNS. The CDR3 is CASSERKGTGTSDEQFF. CDR3 sequence (DNA): TGTGCCAGCAGTGAACGGAAGGGGACAGGGACGTCCGATGAGCAGTTCTTC.

CDR3 sequence: CASSLDGQGQNSPLHF. The CDR3 DNA sequence: TGCGCCAGCAGCTTGGACGGGCAGGGTCAAAATTCACCCCTCCACTTT. The V and J genes are TRBV5-1 and TRBJ1-6, with a possible D match to TRBD1 (5 bases). This CDR3 is built from 16 residues. Germline V lookup: CDR1 SGHRS, CDR2 YFSETQ. Trimming shortened V by 0 bases and J by 7 bases, and 14 bases separated the two germline ends.

This chain links TRBV28 with TRBJ2-2; 8 bases are shared with TRBD2. The V segment lost 0 bases and the J segment 4 bases; nucleotides outside the gene matches: 4. The CDR3 extends over 16 amino acids. CDR1 and CDR2 (germline): MDHEN, SYDVKM. Here the CDR3 DNA reads TGTGCCAGCAGTTTATGGGGACTAGAGAGCACCGGGGAGCTGTTTTTT. Protein: CASSLWGLESTGELFF.

The chain combines TRBV28 with TRBJ1-2; D unresolved. V was cut by 2 bases and J by 0 bases, with 7 bases left in between. The CDR3 extends over 14 amino acids. Germline CDR1 reads MDHEN; CDR2 reads SYDVKM. CDR3 DNA sequence: TGTGCCAGCAGTTTAGGACTGGCTAACTATGGCTACACCTTC. Translation: CASSLGLANYGYTF.

This clone was seen only once. The rearrangement links TRBV10-2 to TRBJ2-3, with a possible D match to TRBD2 (5 bases). V dropped 8 bases and J dropped 4 bases, with 7 bases sitting between them. CDR1 and CDR2 from the germline V gene are WSHSY and SAAADI. This CDR3 is built from 11 residues. CDR3 protein: CASEGPDTQYF. CDR3 bases: TGCGCCAGCGAGGGCCCAGATACGCAGTATTTT.

This clone was seen a few times. The chain combines TRBV6-6 with TRBJ2-7; unclear D gene. V was cut by 4 bases and J by 8 bases, with 9 bases left in between. This CDR3 comprises 11 residues. The V gene's germline CDR1 is MNHNY and CDR2 SVGAGI (reference sequence). As DNA, the CDR3 is TGTGCCAGCAGTTTTTCCCAGAAGCAGTACTTC. This codes for CASSFSQKQYF.

This clone was seen only a few times. The chain joins TRBV5-1 to TRBJ1-2; D is ambiguous. The CDR3 contains 14 residues. Germline CDR1 and CDR2: SGHRS and YFSETQ. V was cut by 0 bases and J by 6 bases, with 12 bases left in between. The CDR3 DNA is TGCGCCAGCAGCTTGGGAGGGCTTTGGGATGGCTACACCTTC. Translation: CASSLGGLWDGYTF.

This clone was recorded only once. The chain couples TRBV7-3 to TRBJ2-1; TRBD2 aligns across 7 bases. The V gene end was trimmed by 2 bases and the J gene end by 0 bases; junction bases not matched to a gene: 13. The CDR3 runs 19 residues. Looked up from germline, CDR1 is SGHTA and CDR2 is FQGTGA. CDR3 sequence reads: CASSLLPTSLLSSYNEQFF. The CDR3, as DNA: TGTGCCAGCAGCTTATTGCCGACTAGCCTACTCAGCTCCTACAATGAGCAGTTCTTC.

The rearrangement joins TRBV11-2 to TRBJ1-1; 10 positions match TRBD1. CDR1 is SGHAT, CDR2 FQNNGV, per germline. The CDR3 length is 15 residues. V was pared by 4 bases and J by 0 bases, with 2 bases of the junction left unmatched. DNA of the CDR3: TGTGCCAGCAGCTCGACAGGGGGCATGAACACTGAAGCTTTCTTT. This sequence encodes CASSSTGGMNTEAFF.

The chain is built from TRBV6-5 and TRBJ2-1; 7 bases agree with TRBD2. The V and J ends lost 5 bases and 7 bases, in that order; junction bases with no gene match: 2. Germline-derived CDR1 and CDR2 are MNHEY and SVGAGI. The CDR3 contains 12 residues. The CDR3 DNA reads TGTGCCAGCAGTCTGCGGGGGAATGAGCAGTTCTTC. Its protein is CASSLRGNEQFF.

This chain joins TRBV10-3 and TRBJ1-1; D gene unclear. The CDR3 is 11 residues long. Trimming left V 8 bases short and J 4 bases short, with 8 bases between. Germline loops: CDR1 ENHRY, CDR2 SYGVKD. CDR3 sequence reads: CAISPGTEAFF. The CDR3, as DNA: TGTGCCATCTCGCCGGGCACTGAAGCTTTCTTT.

The chain carries TRBV6-1 and TRBJ1-1; 11 nucleotides line up with TRBD1. The CDR3 consists of 12 residues. Germline values: CDR1 MNHNS, CDR2 SASEGT. After removal of 7 bases from V and 11 bases from J, the junction contained 6 bases not matched to a gene. The CDR3 nucleotides are TGTGCCAGCATCCCGGACAGGGGGCGTGCTTTCTTT. Its protein is CASIPDRGRAFF.

The rearrangement links TRBV6-5 to TRBJ2-6; unclear D gene. The CDR3 consists of 15 residues. The V and J ends lost 2 bases and 0 bases respectively, with 5 bases between them. CDR1 is MNHEY, CDR2 SVGAGI, per germline. For the CDR3, the DNA is TGTGCCAGCAGTTACCAGGCCTCTGGGGCCAACGTCCTGACTTTC. This encodes CASSYQASGANVLTF.

The genes are TRBV18 and TRBJ1-5, with D unclear. The CDR3 loop spans 13 amino acids. The V end lost 0 bases, the J end lost 7 bases, and 7 bases lay between the germline ends. The V gene's germline CDR1 is KGHSH and CDR2 LQKENI. DNA of the CDR3: TGTGCCAGCTCACCACCCGCGGGGCAGCCCCAGCATTTT. Translated, it gives CASSPPAGQPQHF. The full variable domain, with the rest looked up from reference TRBV18 and TRBJ1-5, is NAGVMQNPRHLVRRRGQEARLRCSPMKGHSHVYWYRQLPEEGLKFMVYLQKENIIDESGMPKERFSAEFPKEGPSILRIQQVVRGDSAAYFCASSPPAGQPQHFGDGTRLSIL.